These T cell receptor beta chains were read from a single sample in a study of OX40 agonist ivuxolimab in advanced cancers. Produced via immunoSEQ multiplex PCR; TCRdb's table is partial and in-frame only. Of tens of thousands of clones listed, approximately 85% were seen once; the top ten hold approximately 35%. The sample in question was CD4+ or CD8+ T cells sorted from blood, obtained in a trial of the OX40 agonist ivuxolimab. These receptors came from an adult with an advanced solid tumor such as melanoma, head and neck, liver or kidney cancer. The conserved cysteine and the conserved F or W are not part of the CDR3 here. The order of the fields is CDR3 length, V gene, D gene, CDR3 protein. D genes are given only for firm matches.

CDR3 length: 11; V gene: TRBV7-8; D gene: .; CDR3 protein: ASSIRGSYEQY
CDR3 length: 10; V gene: TRBV5-1; D gene: .; CDR3 protein: ASSLGRNEQY
CDR3 length: 12; V gene: TRBV19; D gene: .; CDR3 protein: ASSPGAADYGYT
CDR3 length: 12; V gene: TRBV5-5; D gene: .; CDR3 protein: ASSFQTTNEKLF
CDR3 length: 13; V gene: TRBV28; D gene: TRBD1; CDR3 protein: ASTPRTGVNTEAF
CDR3 length: 16; V gene: TRBV4-1; D gene: .; CDR3 protein: ASSQGSYPHSGANVLT
CDR3 length: 12; V gene: TRBV27; D gene: .; CDR3 protein: ASTEGGKLGELF
CDR3 length: 15; V gene: TRBV4-1; D gene: .; CDR3 protein: ASSPDRSGGPSHTQS
CDR3 length: 12; V gene: TRBV5-1; D gene: .; CDR3 protein: ASSLTGQSYEQY
CDR3 length: 10; V gene: TRBV5-1; D gene: TRBD1; CDR3 protein: ASSPDRDTQY